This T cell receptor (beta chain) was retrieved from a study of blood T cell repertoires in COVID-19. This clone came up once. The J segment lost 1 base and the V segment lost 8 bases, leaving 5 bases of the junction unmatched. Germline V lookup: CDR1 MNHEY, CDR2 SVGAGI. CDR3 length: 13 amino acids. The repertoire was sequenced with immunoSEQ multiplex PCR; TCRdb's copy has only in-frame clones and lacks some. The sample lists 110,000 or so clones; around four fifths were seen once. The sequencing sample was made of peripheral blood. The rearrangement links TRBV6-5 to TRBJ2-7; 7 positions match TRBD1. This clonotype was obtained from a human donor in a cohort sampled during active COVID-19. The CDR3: CASAQGESYEQYF. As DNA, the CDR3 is TGTGCCAGCGCGCAGGGGGAATCCTACGAGCAGTACTTC.